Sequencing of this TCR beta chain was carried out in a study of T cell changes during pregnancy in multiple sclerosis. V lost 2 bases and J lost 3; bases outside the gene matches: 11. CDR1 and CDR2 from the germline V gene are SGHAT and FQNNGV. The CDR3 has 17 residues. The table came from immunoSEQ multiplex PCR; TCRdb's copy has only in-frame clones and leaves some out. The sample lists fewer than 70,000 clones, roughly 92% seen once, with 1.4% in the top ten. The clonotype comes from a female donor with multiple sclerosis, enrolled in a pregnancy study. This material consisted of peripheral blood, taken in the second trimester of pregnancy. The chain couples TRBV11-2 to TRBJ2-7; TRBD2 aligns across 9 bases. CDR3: CASSLRGGRAYNYEQYF. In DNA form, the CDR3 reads TGTGCCAGCAGCTTAAGAGGCGGGAGGGCCTACAACTACGAGCAGTACTTC.